In its sample, the clone carrying this TCR beta chain was seen a few times. Trimming took 5 bases from V and 6 from J; bases not matched to a gene: 10. The CDR3 loop spans 15 amino acids. The germline gives CDR1 SGHRS, CDR2 YFSETQ. These data are taken from a study of blood T cell repertoires in COVID-19. The wider study: The United States, Italy and Spain provided the acute and convalescent COVID-19 samples. T cells, B-cell-depleted T cells, or PBMCs provided the cDNA or gDNA that served as material.

Source study methods: Amplification of reference gene primers was used by the study to estimate nucleated cell counts. This table comes from immunoSEQ multiplex PCR, and its TCRdb copy is limited to in-frame clones, with some not included. The D gene and trimming were derived from the DNA, and the V and J assignments and clone size from that table. The repertoire includes about 110,000 clones, approximately 84% of them detected once, and roughly 6.5% sits in the top ten. The chain links TRBV5-1 to TRBJ1-1; 10 nucleotides line up with TRBD1. This sequence originates from a woman aged 50 to 65 with acute or convalescent COVID-19. Sequencing input: peripheral blood. CDR3 protein: CASRGRQGASAEAFF. The CDR3, as DNA: TGCGCCAGCAGGGGTCGACAGGGGGCATCGGCTGAAGCTTTCTTT.